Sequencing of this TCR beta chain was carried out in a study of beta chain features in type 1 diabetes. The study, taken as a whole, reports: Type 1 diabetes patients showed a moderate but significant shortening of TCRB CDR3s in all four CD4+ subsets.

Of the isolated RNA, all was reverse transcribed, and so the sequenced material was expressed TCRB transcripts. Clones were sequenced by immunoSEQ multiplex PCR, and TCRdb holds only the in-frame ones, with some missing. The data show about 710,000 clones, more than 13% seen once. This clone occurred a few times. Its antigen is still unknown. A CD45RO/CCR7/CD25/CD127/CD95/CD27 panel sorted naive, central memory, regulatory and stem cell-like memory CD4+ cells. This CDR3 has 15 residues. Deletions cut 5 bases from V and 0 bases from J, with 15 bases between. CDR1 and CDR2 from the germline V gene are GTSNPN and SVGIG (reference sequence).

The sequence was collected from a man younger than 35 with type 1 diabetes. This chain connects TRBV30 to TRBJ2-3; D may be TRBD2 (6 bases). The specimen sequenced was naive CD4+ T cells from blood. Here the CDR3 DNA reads TGTGCCTGGGCTCCGGACGGGGGAAGCACAGATACGCAGTATTTT. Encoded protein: CAWAPDGGSTDTQYF.